The entry below gives a single T cell receptor beta chain sequence along with its context. The PCR employed 60 Vbeta primers together with 13 Jbeta primers. Sequencing used immunoSEQ multiplex PCR; TCRdb keeps in-frame clones, though not all of them. In total, the table holds around 50,000 clones. The data belong to a study of cytomegalovirus exposure and HLA in healthy donors. V was pared by 6 bases and J by 6 bases, with 4 bases of the junction left unmatched. CDR3 length equals 13 residues. CDR1 and CDR2 (germline): MNHEY, SMNVEV (reference sequence). The J gene is TRBJ1-2, the V gene TRBV27; TRBD1 matches 10 bases. The TCR sequence derives from a woman between 25 and 40 years old in good health and CMV-seropositive. The sequencing input was PBMCs. The CDR3, as DNA: TGTGCCAGCAGAGTAGGGACAGGGGATGGCTACACCTTC. This gives the protein CASRVGTGDGYTF.